Below are 4 T cell receptor beta chains sequenced from a single sample in a study of regulatory T cells in long-lasting Graves disease. Time point specified: newly diagnosed GD, antithyroid drugs for less than 3 months. Researchers made the TCR library from RNA that was extracted from PBMCs. TCR beta libraries were built with iRepertoire HTBI primers and Arm-PCR of CDR3 regions. Each CDR3 protein is one row after TCRdb ran MiXCR on the multiplex PCR reads. This sample has hundreds of thousands of distinct CDR3 sequences; approximately 15% occur once, and the top ten carry under 20%. These data were also filed under a second study, of T cells in Graves' hyperthyroidism and ophthalmopathy.

Source: peripheral blood mononuclear cells (PBMCs), taken at new diagnosis, from a patient treated with antithyroid drugs. These receptors all stem from a woman aged 30 to 39 with Graves disease.

V gene TRBV11-2 combines with J gene TRBJ2-2; 8 bases map to TRBD1. The CDR3 extends over 17 amino acids. Looked up from germline, CDR1 is SGHAT and CDR2 is FQNNGV. V was pared by 1 base and J by 0 bases, with 4 bases of the junction left unmatched. The CDR3 nucleotides read TGTGCCAGCAGCTTAGCCAAACAGGGGGCGAACACCGGGGAGCTGTTTTTT. Its translation: CASSLAKQGANTGELFF. The whole variable domain, filled in from reference TRBV11-2 and TRBJ2-2, reads EAGVAQSPRYKIIEKRQSVAFWCNPISGHATLYWYQQILGQGPKLLIQFQNNGVVDDSQLPKDRFSAERLKGVDSTLKIQPAKLEDSAVYLCASSLAKQGANTGELFFGEGSRLTVL.

This clonotype turned up a few times. This chain links TRBV7-6 with TRBJ2-1; the D gene is possibly TRBD2 (5 bases). The germline V and J ends were trimmed by 4 bases and 9 bases, with 19 bases remaining between them. There are 15 residues in the CDR3. Germline-derived CDR1 and CDR2 are SGHVS and FNYEAQ. The CDR3 DNA reads TGTGCCAGCAGCTACGACCCGAAGGCTGGGAGTGAGCAGTTCTTC. Protein product: CASSYDPKAGSEQFF.

This clonotype was counted at least ten times. The chain combines TRBV24-1 with TRBJ2-7; D is possibly TRBD1 (6 bases). V lost 4 bases to trimming and J lost 0 bases, with 12 bases between them. Germline V lookup: CDR1 KGHDR, CDR2 SFDVKD. The CDR3 spans 15 residues. As DNA, the CDR3 is TGTGCCACCAGTGAGTCTGGACAGAGCTCCTACGAGCAGTACTTC. It specifies CATSESGQSSYEQYF.

This chain connects TRBV4-1 to TRBJ2-1, with a weak D call TRBD2 (6 bases). CDR1 and CDR2 (germline): MGHRA, YSYEKL. The V gene lost 4 bases and the J gene lost 9 bases, with 19 bases spanning the gap. CDR3 length: 15 amino acids. Here the CDR3 reads CASSRGMRELGEQFF. The CDR3 bases are TGCGCCAGCAGCCGAGGAATGCGGGAACTGGGTGAGCAGTTCTTC.